The 9 T cell receptor beta chains listed next were all sequenced from one sample in a study of cytomegalovirus exposure and HLA in healthy donors. The data were produced by immunoSEQ multiplex PCR, yet TCRdb's version contains in-frame clones alone and is incomplete. The data contain roughly 220,000 clones, under 95% of them singletons. Source material: PBMCs. The receptors derive from a woman between 18 and 29 years old in good health and CMV-seronegative.

The chain is built from TRBV5-1 and TRBJ2-5; possibly TRBD1 for D (6 bases). CDR1 is SGHRS, CDR2 YFSETQ, per germline. Trimming pared 4 bases from V and 5 bases from J, leaving 18 bases between. The CDR3 consists of 15 residues. The CDR3: CASSPGGGSGETQYF. The CDR3 region has the DNA TGCGCCAGCAGCCCGGGTGGGGGCTCGGGGGAGACCCAGTACTTC.

The chain uses TRBV10-3 and TRBJ2-5; TRBD2 aligns across 12 bases. The CDR3 is 16 amino acids. CDR1 and CDR2 (germline): ENHRY, SYGVKD. The trim removed 5 bases at V and 2 bases at J, leaving 6 bases unmatched. DNA for the CDR3: TGTGCCATCAGTCGGGGCGGACTAGCGGGACAAGAGACCCAGTACTTC. Amino acids: CAISRGGLAGQETQYF.

The chain uses TRBV25-1 and TRBJ2-2; 7 nucleotides line up with TRBD1. Germline V gene lookup returns CDR1 MGHDK and CDR2 SYGVNS. Unmatched junction bases numbered 5, after V lost 1 base and J lost 0 bases. This CDR3 spans 17 amino acids. The chain's CDR3 is CASSESTGTANTGELFF. CDR3 DNA sequence: TGTGCCAGCAGTGAATCCACCGGGACAGCGAACACCGGGGAGCTGTTTTTT.

The chain has TRBV23-1 and TRBJ2-1; TRBD2 matches 8 bases. TRBV23-1 is assigned to the ORF class and has an uncertain function. Trimming removed 0 bases from V and 5 bases from J; junction bases left unmatched: 12. The CDR3 runs 18 residues. CDR3 region: CASSQSPGRVFPDNEQFF. The CDR3 DNA sequence: TGCGCCAGCAGTCAATCCCCCGGGAGGGTGTTTCCCGACAATGAGCAGTTCTTC.

The gene calls are TRBV5-1 and TRBJ2-1, with 10 bases that match TRBD2. The V gene's germline CDR1 is SGHRS and CDR2 YFSETQ. With 0 bases clipped from V and 4 bases from J, the junction kept 7 bases outside the gene matches. The CDR3 sequence is 17 residues long. The CDR3 reads CASSLDDSGRSYNEQFF. CDR3 nucleotide sequence: TGCGCCAGCAGCTTGGATGATAGCGGGAGGTCTTACAATGAGCAGTTCTTC.

The V gene is TRBV4-1, the J gene TRBJ1-1, with D hard to call. Germline values: CDR1 MGHRA, CDR2 YSYEKL. V lost 1 base to trimming and J lost 0 bases, with 15 bases between them. The CDR3 has 17 residues. CDR3 sequence (DNA): TGCGCCAGCAGCCAAGCGGTCTCGGCTGACATGAACACTGAAGCTTTCTTT. Translation: CASSQAVSADMNTEAFF.

In DNA form, the CDR3 reads TGCGCCAGCACCCCAGGGACAGGGACGAACTATGGCTACACCTTC. As protein: CASTPGTGTNYGYTF. The chain uses TRBV5-1 and TRBJ1-2, with TRBD1 matching 9 bases. V was pared by 6 bases and J by 2 bases, with 8 bases of the junction left unmatched. Germline values: CDR1 SGHRS, CDR2 YFSETQ. The CDR3 loop spans 15 amino acids.

The V and J genes are TRBV2 and TRBJ1-1; TRBD1 agrees at 8 bases. The trim removed 4 bases at V and 7 bases at J, leaving 8 bases unmatched. Germline lookup yields CDR1 SNHLY and CDR2 FYNNEI. The CDR3 loop spans 14 amino acids. The CDR3, as DNA: TGTGCCAGCAGTGGTCAGGGGGCTGAGGGTGAAGCTTTCTTT. Protein: CASSGQGAEGEAFF.

The V call is TRBV20-1, the J call TRBJ2-1; D is unclear. Looked up from germline, CDR1 is DFQATT and CDR2 is SNEGSKA (reference sequence). The length of the CDR3 is 11 residues. Trimming took off 2 bases at V and 10 bases at J, with 9 bases between the two ends. The DNA of the CDR3 is TGCAGTGCTAGAAGACCCGGGGAGCAGTTCTTC. Its protein product is CSARRPGEQFF.